Following are 5 T cell receptor beta chains from one sample sequenced in a study of T cell responses to AZD1222 COVID-19 vaccine. Assay used: immunoSEQ multiplex PCR; TCRdb lists only in-frame clones, some missing. Of about 75,000 clones in the sample, about nine tenths were seen once. The sample consisted of peripheral blood, taken 28 days after the second dose of the MenACWY control vaccine. These receptors were obtained from an adult who received the MenACWY meningococcal vaccine as a control.

V usage is TRBV5-1 and J usage is TRBJ1-1; no clear D gene. CDR3 size: 13 residues. Looked up from germline, CDR1 is SGHRS and CDR2 is YFSETQ. Trimming shortened V by 5 bases and J by 7 bases, and 15 bases separated the two germline ends. The CDR3 sequence is CASSYRSDLEAFF. CDR3 nucleotides: TGCGCCAGCAGTTACCGATCTGACCTTGAAGCTTTCTTT.

The chain links TRBV24-1 to TRBJ1-6; no reliable D call. This CDR3 has 14 amino acids. Trimming removed 4 bases at V and 8 bases at J, with 11 bases between. CDR1 is KGHDR, CDR2 SFDVKD, per germline. The CDR3 reads CATSEPGPYSPLHF. DNA of the CDR3: TGTGCCACCAGTGAACCCGGGCCTTATTCACCCCTCCACTTT.

As regards this clone: Other DNA sequences within the sample encode an identical CDR3. The rearrangement links TRBV9 to TRBJ1-1; no firm D call. The CDR3 is made up of 13 amino acids. V gave up 0 bases and J gave up 4 bases, with 7 bases separating them. Germline lookup yields CDR1 SGDLS and CDR2 YYNGEE. CDR3 coding DNA: TGTGCCAGCAGCGTAGGTGACGGCACTGAAGCTTTCTTT. It translates to CASSVGDGTEAFF. Based on the CDR3 plus reference TRBV9 and TRBJ1-1, the full variable domain is DSGVTQTPKHLITATGQRVTLRCSPRSGDLSVYWYQQSLDQGLQFLIQYYNGEERAKGNILERFSAQQFPDLHSELNLSSLELGDSALYFCASSVGDGTEAFFGQGTRLTVV.

DNA of the CDR3: TGTGCCAGCACCAAGCCCAGGGGCCCCAATCAGCCCCAGCATTTT. Translated, it gives CASTKPRGPNQPQHF. The rearrangement joins TRBV28 to TRBJ1-5; tentative D call: TRBD1 (6 bases). The germline gives CDR1 MDHEN, CDR2 SYDVKM. V was pared by 7 bases and J by 3 bases, with 16 bases between. The CDR3 length is 15 residues.

The chain couples TRBV7-8 to TRBJ1-1; 7 positions match TRBD1. Trimming removed 1 base from V and 0 bases from J; junction bases left unmatched: 5. Germline V gives CDR1 SGHVS, CDR2 FQNEAQ. CDR3 length: 16 residues. The CDR3 nucleotides are TGTGCCAGCAGCTTAGTGGGACAGAGATTGAACACTGAAGCTTTCTTT. Protein product: CASSLVGQRLNTEAFF.